This TCR beta chain appears in the sequencing data of a study of beta chain features in type 1 diabetes. Study-level results: Researchers caution that PCR might favor shorter templates, equally among patients and controls. The study found moderately but significantly shorter TCRB CDR3s in all four CD4+ subsets of Type 1 diabetes patients.

Sorting that relied on CD45RO/CCR7/CD25/CD127/CD95/CD27 yielded CD4+ naive, central memory, regulatory and stem cell-like memory cells. Purity (above 95%) was reached by all sorted populations. The study reverse transcribed the entire isolated RNA, so it sequenced expressed TCRB transcripts. Method: immunoSEQ multiplex PCR; TCRdb's copy keeps in-frame clones and lacks some. This table holds roughly 100,000 clones, around 30% found once. CDR1 SGHRS and CDR2 YFSETQ come from the germline V gene. Losses at the gene ends were 4 bases for V and 6 bases for J; bases not matched to a gene: 4. CDR3 length: 14 residues. For this clone: The antigen remains undetermined.

Sequencing input: central memory CD4+ T cells from blood. This receptor was identified in a woman under 30 with type 1 diabetes. The rearrangement links TRBV5-1 to TRBJ2-1; 10 positions match TRBD2. The CDR3 loop is CASSAGLAINEQFF. CDR3 DNA: TGCGCCAGCAGCGCGGGACTAGCGATCAATGAGCAGTTCTTC. The full variable domain, in which reference TRBV5-1 and TRBJ2-1 provide the parts outside the CDR3, is KAGVTQTPRYLIKTRGQQVTLSCSPISGHRSVSWYQQTPGQGLQFLFEYFSETQRNKGNFPGRFSGRQFSNSRSEMNVSTLELGDSALYLCASSAGLAINEQFFGPGTRLTVL.